Listed here is a single TCR beta chain. This specimen belongs to a study of blood T cell repertoires in COVID-19. Whole-study context: The origin of the acute and convalescent COVID-19 samples was the United States, Italy and Spain.

The CDR3 runs 14 residues. With 3 bases removed from V and 3 bases from J, the gap between germline ends came to 11 bases. Germline assignment: CDR1 SGDLS and CDR2 YYNGEE. Original handling: Quantification of nucleated cells was approximated via reference gene primer amplification. The table came from immunoSEQ multiplex PCR; TCRdb's copy has only in-frame clones and leaves some out. V and J calls and clone size come straight from that table; D and trimming were deduced from the DNA. The repertoire holds about 440,000 clones, with 85% to 90% as singletons. Sequencing input: peripheral blood. The receptor was derived from a woman between 25 and 40 years old with acute or convalescent COVID-19. The chain joins TRBV9 to TRBJ2-3, with D maybe TRBD2 (6 bases). CDR3 sequence: CASSGGDGTDTQYF. CDR3 nucleotide sequence: TGTGCCAGCAGCGGGGGGGATGGTACAGATACGCAGTATTTT.